The 14 T cell receptor beta chains in this list originate from one sample, sequenced in a study of identifying expanded T cells in peripheral blood. TCRdb's table, derived via immunoSEQ multiplex PCR, lists solely in-frame clones and lacks some. The table has approximately 130,000 clones, approximately 84% seen once. The sequenced material came from blood. These receptors all stem from a person aged 18 to 70 in good health.

V gene TRBV5-1 combines with J gene TRBJ2-6; TRBD2 is a possible D gene (5 bases). The CDR3 extends over 19 amino acids. Trimming stripped 3 bases from V and 0 bases from J, with 19 bases between. Germline-derived CDR1 and CDR2 are SGHRS and YFSETQ. The CDR3 nucleotides read TGCGCCAGCAGCTCTCTCCCTCGCGCGGGCAGCTCTGGGGCCAACGTCCTGACTTTC. It codes for CASSSLPRAGSSGANVLTF.

In DNA, the CDR3 is TGTGCCAGCAGCTTAGCGAGCAACAGGCGGGCGGGTGGCTACACCTTC. Protein: CASSLASNRRAGGYTF. This chain connects TRBV7-9 to TRBJ1-2; tentative D call: TRBD1 (5 bases). The CDR3 loop spans 16 amino acids. Germline CDR1 reads SEHNR; CDR2 reads FQNEAQ (reference sequence). The V end lost 0 bases, the J end lost 7 bases, and 18 bases lay between the germline ends. Full variable domain (outside the CDR3, taken from reference TRBV7-9 and TRBJ1-2): DTGVSQNPRHKITKRGQNVTFRCDPISEHNRLYWYRQTLGQGPEFLTYFQNEAQLEKSRLLSDRFSAERPKGSFSTLEIQRTEQGDSAMYLCASSLASNRRAGGYTFGSGTRLTVV.

The chain is built from TRBV30 and TRBJ1-4; D remains ambiguous. V was cut by 0 bases and J by 13 bases, with 12 bases left in between. The CDR3 length is 12 residues. CDR1 is GTSNPN and CDR2 is SVGIG in the germline V gene (reference sequence). In DNA, the CDR3 is TGTGCCTGGAGTGTCAGTTATGGAACACTGTTTTTT. This sequence encodes CAWSVSYGTLFF. Filled out from reference TRBV30 and TRBJ1-4, the complete variable domain reads SQTIHQWPATLVQPVGSPLSLECTVEGTSNPNLYWYRQAAGRGLQLLFYSVGIGQISSEVPQNLSASRPQDRQFILSSKKLLLSDSGFYLCAWSVSYGTLFFGSGTQLSVL.

This rearrangement joins TRBV30 to TRBJ1-4, with D uncertain. V shed 5 bases and J shed 2 bases, with 6 bases lying between them. The CDR3 is 12 amino acids. Per germline, CDR1 GTSNPN and CDR2 SVGIG (reference sequence). The DNA for the CDR3 is TGTGCCTGGTCGAGGACTAATGAAAAACTGTTTTTT. This translates into CAWSRTNEKLFF.

This chain links TRBV4-3 with TRBJ2-1; D ambiguous. CDR1 and CDR2 (germline): LGHNA, YSLEER. The CDR3 runs to 17 residues. V was cut by 1 base and J by 7 bases, with 20 bases left in between. The CDR3 spells CASSQVLKGSALNEQFF. CDR3 DNA sequence: TGCGCCAGCAGCCAAGTTTTAAAAGGCTCAGCTCTTAATGAGCAGTTCTTC.

This rearrangement joins TRBV4-1 to TRBJ2-1; 11 nucleotides align to TRBD2. The CDR3 contains 20 residues. After removal of 0 bases from V and 0 bases from J, the junction contained 10 bases not matched to a gene. The germline gives CDR1 MGHRA, CDR2 YSYEKL. CDR3 sequence reads: CASSQDSVSGGESSYNEQFF. CDR3 DNA sequence: TGCGCCAGCAGCCAAGATTCGGTTAGCGGGGGGGAAAGCTCCTACAATGAGCAGTTCTTC.

This chain connects TRBV6-1 to TRBJ1-1; D remains unclear. CDR3 length equals 13 residues. CDR1 is MNHNS and CDR2 is SASEGT in the germline V gene. The V end was cut by 6 bases, the J end by 0 bases, with 8 bases between. CDR3 coding DNA: TGTGCCAGCAGCCTTCAGGTGAACACTGAAGCTTTCTTT. It yields the protein CASSLQVNTEAFF.

The chain couples TRBV7-2 to TRBJ2-7; 9 bases are a match to TRBD1. With V trimmed by 1 base and J by 0 bases, 7 bases remained unmatched. Germline V CDR1 and CDR2: SGHTA, FQGNSA. This CDR3 spans 17 amino acids. In DNA form, the CDR3 reads TGTGCCAGCAGCTTAGAAGACAGGGGGTTGAACTCCTACGAGCAGTACTTC. It is translated as CASSLEDRGLNSYEQYF.

J is TRBJ2-5 and V is TRBV7-8; weak D call: TRBD1 (6 bases). CDR3 length: 14 residues. The germline gives CDR1 SGHVS, CDR2 FQNEAQ. Trimming took off 5 bases at V and 5 bases at J, with 15 bases between the two ends. The CDR3 region has the DNA TGTGCCAGCAGCCTAGGACAGCCAAAGGAGACCCAGTACTTC. Translating gives CASSLGQPKETQYF.

The V and J genes are TRBV5-1 and TRBJ1-1; D ambiguous. The V end lost 4 bases, the J end lost 11 bases, and 18 bases lay between the germline ends. The CDR3 covers 13 residues. Looked up from germline, CDR1 is SGHRS and CDR2 is YFSETQ. CDR3 sequence: CASSPELLTGAFF. The DNA for the CDR3 is TGCGCCAGCAGCCCCGAGCTGCTCACTGGGGCTTTCTTT.

V usage is TRBV13 and J usage is TRBJ2-3, with D tentatively TRBD2 (5 bases). The CDR3 is 16 amino acids. Germline values: CDR1 PRHDT, CDR2 FYEKMQ (reference sequence). V was cut by 0 bases and J by 6 bases, with 16 bases left in between. CDR3 sequence: CASSLGGGPKVDTQYF. CDR3 coding DNA: TGTGCCAGCAGCTTAGGCGGAGGACCTAAAGTGGATACGCAGTATTTT.

This clone showed up just a few times. This chain joins TRBV6-1 and TRBJ2-2; no clear D. Germline assignment: CDR1 MNHNS and CDR2 SASEGT. The ends were cut back, 5 bases at V and 6 bases at J, with 13 bases in the middle. This CDR3 has 14 residues. CDR3 coding DNA: TGTGCCAGCAGTCAGATCCCTTTCGCCGGGGAGCTGTTTTTT. It encodes CASSQIPFAGELFF.

On this clone itself: At one of its ends the junction is not consistent with the germline gene, which may arise from a read error. V gene TRBV10-3 combines with J gene TRBJ2-7; weak D call: TRBD1 (6 bases). The CDR3 contains 14 residues. Per germline, CDR1 ENHRY and CDR2 SYGVKD. For the CDR3, the DNA is TGTGCCGTCAGTGAGTCCGCAGGGGCCTACGAGCAGTACTTC. It yields the protein CAVSESAGAYEQYF.

This chain connects TRBV19 to TRBJ2-2; D is uncertain. The CDR3 consists of 11 residues. Germline V gene lookup returns CDR1 LNHDA and CDR2 SQIVND (reference sequence). V was trimmed by 7 bases and J by 0 bases, leaving 0 bases between them. The chain's CDR3 is CASTNTGELFF. The CDR3 DNA reads TGTGCCAGTACGAACACCGGGGAGCTGTTTTTT.